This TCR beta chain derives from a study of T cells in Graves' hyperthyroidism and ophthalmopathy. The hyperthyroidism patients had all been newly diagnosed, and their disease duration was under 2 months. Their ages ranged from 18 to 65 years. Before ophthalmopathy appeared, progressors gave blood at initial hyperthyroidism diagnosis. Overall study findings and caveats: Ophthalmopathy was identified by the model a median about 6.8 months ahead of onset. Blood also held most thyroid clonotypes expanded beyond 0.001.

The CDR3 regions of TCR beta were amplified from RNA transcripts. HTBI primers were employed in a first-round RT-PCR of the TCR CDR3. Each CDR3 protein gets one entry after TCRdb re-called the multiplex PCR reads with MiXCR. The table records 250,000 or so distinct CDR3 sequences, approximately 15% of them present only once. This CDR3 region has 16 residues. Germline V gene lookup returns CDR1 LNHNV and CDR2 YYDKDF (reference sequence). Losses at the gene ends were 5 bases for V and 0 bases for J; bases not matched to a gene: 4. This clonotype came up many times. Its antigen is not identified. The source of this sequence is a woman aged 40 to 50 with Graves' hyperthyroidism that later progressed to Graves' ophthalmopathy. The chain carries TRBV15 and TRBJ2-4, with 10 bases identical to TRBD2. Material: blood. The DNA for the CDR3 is TGTGCCACCAGCGGACTAGCGGTCCTAGCCAAAAACATTCAGTACTTC. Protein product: CATSGLAVLAKNIQYF.